These 20 T cell receptor beta chains were all obtained from the same sample, sequenced in a study of T cell responses to AZD1222 COVID-19 vaccine. Sequencing was performed with immunoSEQ multiplex PCR; in TCRdb, only in-frame clones are kept and a portion is missing. The sample lists approximately 64,000 clones, about 83% occurring once. Sequenced material: peripheral blood, taken on day 0 of AZD1222 vaccination. These receptors came from an adult in good health.

This clone was picked up one time. The rearrangement joins TRBV18 to TRBJ1-1, with TRBD1 matching over 8 bases. J gave up 8 bases and V 5 bases, and 7 bases lay outside the gene matches. The CDR3 has 13 amino acids. Germline loops: CDR1 KGHSH, CDR2 LQKENI. CDR3: CASSTGTGGEAFF. The CDR3 region has the DNA TGTGCCAGCTCAACCGGGACAGGCGGAGAAGCTTTCTTT.

This clone was seen only once. The chain combines TRBV11-2 with TRBJ2-5; D gene ambiguous. Germline V gene data show CDR1 as SGHAT and CDR2 as FQNNGV. V lost 5 bases, J lost 5 bases, and 9 bases lay in between. The CDR3 extends over 12 amino acids. The DNA of the CDR3 is TGTGCCAGCAGCCCCCCTACCGAGACCCAGTACTTC. Translation: CASSPPTETQYF.

The chain employs TRBV6-5 and TRBJ1-1; no definite D call. V dropped 6 bases and J dropped 2 bases, with 10 bases sitting between them. The CDR3 length is 13 residues. Per germline, CDR1 MNHEY and CDR2 SVGAGI. The CDR3 coding sequence is TGTGCCAGCAGGGCACCAGCCAACACTGAAGCTTTCTTT. Residues: CASRAPANTEAFF.

This clone was recorded only once. The chain couples TRBV28 to TRBJ1-1, with D possibly TRBD1 on 6 matching bases. Germline CDR1 reads MDHEN; CDR2 reads SYDVKM. V was clipped by 2 bases and J by 11 bases, with 9 bases between them. This CDR3 is built from 11 residues. The CDR3 sequence: CASSLRGTAFF. CDR3 nucleotides: TGTGCCAGCAGTTTAAGGGGGACGGCTTTCTTT.

This clone was picked up a small number of times. The V gene is TRBV18, the J gene TRBJ2-7; 10 nucleotides agree with TRBD1. Germline V gene sequence: CDR1 KGHSH, CDR2 LQKENI. CDR3 size: 15 residues. V trimming: 4 bases; J trimming: 2 bases; junction bases outside the gene matches: 5. The chain's CDR3 is CASSLGTGDTYEQYF. The CDR3 region has the DNA TGTGCCAGCTCACTCGGGACAGGGGATACCTACGAGCAGTACTTC.

The sample holds a few counts of this clone. The chain has TRBV11-3 and TRBJ2-2, with TRBD1 identical over 11 bases. Trimming removed 7 bases from V and 6 bases from J; junction bases left unmatched: 7. This CDR3 has 15 residues. The germline V gene encodes CDR1 SGHNT and CDR2 YENEEA. CDR3 residues: CASTPGQGGSGELFF. CDR3 nucleotide sequence: TGTGCCAGCACCCCGGGACAGGGGGGTTCCGGGGAGCTGTTTTTT.

This chain joins TRBV5-1 and TRBJ1-2; D gene uncertain. The germline CDR1 and CDR2 sequences are SGHRS and YFSETQ. Trimming removed 0 bases from V and 0 bases from J, with 9 bases in between. The CDR3 has 15 residues. CDR3 region: CASSLADGANYGYTF. The DNA for the CDR3 is TGCGCCAGCAGCTTGGCTGACGGTGCTAACTATGGCTACACCTTC.

The rearrangement joins TRBV7-3 to TRBJ2-1; the D gene is possibly TRBD1 (6 bases). Trimming removed 5 bases at V and 7 bases at J, with 15 bases between. CDR3 length equals 14 residues. Germline CDR1 SGHTA, CDR2 FQGTGA. DNA of the CDR3: TGTGCCAGCAGCCAACAGGGTATGAATAATGAGCAGTTCTTC. Translated, it gives CASSQQGMNNEQFF.

The V call is TRBV4-1, the J call TRBJ2-5, with 14 bases matching TRBD2. The CDR3 totals 14 residues. Germline CDR1 is MGHRA and CDR2 is YSYEKL. V lost 4 bases, J lost 5 bases, and 0 bases stayed unmatched. Here the CDR3 reads CASSRTSGRETQYF. CDR3 DNA sequence: TGCGCCAGCAGCCGGACTAGCGGGAGGGAGACCCAGTACTTC.

The V call is TRBV7-9, the J call TRBJ1-3; 9 nucleotides align to TRBD1. The CDR3 has 15 residues. Trimming removed 5 bases from V and 0 bases from J; junction bases left unmatched: 2. Germline CDR1 SEHNR, CDR2 FQNEAQ (reference sequence). In DNA form, the CDR3 reads TGTGCCAGCAGCCAGACAGGGGGCTCTGGAAACACCATATATTTT. Amino acids: CASSQTGGSGNTIYF.

V usage is TRBV18 and J usage is TRBJ2-3, with D tentatively TRBD2 (6 bases). The CDR3 loop spans 17 amino acids. Germline V lookup: CDR1 KGHSH, CDR2 LQKENI. The V end lost 2 bases, the J end lost 0 bases, and 15 bases lay between the germline ends. CDR3 region: CASSPFSRGTSTDTQYF. The CDR3 DNA reads as TGTGCCAGCTCACCATTTAGCCGGGGGACTAGCACAGATACGCAGTATTTT.

The chain links TRBV6-1 to TRBJ2-5; 8 positions agree with TRBD2. V was clipped by 0 bases and J by 2 bases; unmatched bases: 2. Germline assignment: CDR1 MNHNS and CDR2 SASEGT. CDR3 length: 15 amino acids. The CDR3 sequence is CASSEAGGGQETQYF. The CDR3, as DNA: TGTGCCAGCAGTGAAGCCGGGGGGGGGCAAGAGACCCAGTACTTC.

This chain connects TRBV7-3 to TRBJ2-5; 10 bases fit TRBD2. The germline gives CDR1 SGHTA, CDR2 FQGTGA. Trimming at V came to 5 bases and at J to 2 bases, leaving 5 bases not matched to a gene. This CDR3 is built from 15 residues. The CDR3 DNA follows: TGTGCCAGCAGCCCGGGACTAGCGACTCAAGAGACCCAGTACTTC. Encoded protein: CASSPGLATQETQYF.

This clone was seen just once. The CDR3, as DNA: TGTGCCAACACAATGAGCTCTGGAAACACCATATATTTT. The encoded protein is CANTMSSGNTIYF. The genes are TRBV2 and TRBJ1-3; D is uncertain. Deletions cut 10 bases from V and 0 bases from J, with 10 bases between. The CDR3 runs to 13 residues. CDR1 and CDR2 (germline): SNHLY, FYNNEI.

This clone occurred once. This rearrangement joins TRBV2 to TRBJ1-4; D uncertain. Germline V gene sequence: CDR1 SNHLY, CDR2 FYNNEI. Deletions cut 1 base from V and 6 bases from J, with 9 bases between. The CDR3 has 14 amino acids. The CDR3 reads CASSEESWYEKLFF. The CDR3 DNA sequence: TGTGCCAGCAGTGAAGAGTCTTGGTATGAAAAACTGTTTTTT. Drawing the rest from reference TRBV2 and TRBJ1-4, the complete variable domain is EPEVTQTPSHQVTQMGQEVILRCVPISNHLYFYWYRQILGQKVEFLVSFYNNEISEKSEIFDDQFSVERPDGSNFTLKIRSTKLEDSAMYFCASSEESWYEKLFFGSGTQLSVL.

This chain joins TRBV28 and TRBJ2-5; perhaps TRBD1 as D (7 bases). Trimming shortened V by 6 bases and J by 1 base, and 15 bases separated the two germline ends. The CDR3 consists of 15 residues. The V gene's germline CDR1 is MDHEN and CDR2 SYDVKM. The CDR3 sequence is CASRPTGEVQETQYF. CDR3 DNA: TGTGCCAGCAGGCCCACAGGGGAGGTCCAAGAGACCCAGTACTTC.

This sequence joins TRBV6-5 and TRBJ1-2; D possibly corresponds to TRBD1 (6 bases). The V gene's germline CDR1 is MNHEY and CDR2 SVGAGI. CDR3 length equals 15 residues. V dropped 3 bases and J dropped 3 bases, with 14 bases sitting between them. The CDR3 loop is CASSYSLQGDYGYTF. The CDR3 DNA is TGTGCCAGCAGTTATTCCCTACAGGGAGACTATGGCTACACCTTC.

A single count supports this clone. This chain joins TRBV10-3 and TRBJ2-1; 10 nucleotides match TRBD2. V lost 6 bases, J lost 5 bases, and 4 bases stayed unmatched. Germline lookup yields CDR1 ENHRY and CDR2 SYGVKD. The CDR3 has 14 residues. In DNA, the CDR3 is TGTGCCATCAGATCGGGACTAGCGCACAATGAGCAGTTCTTC. Amino acids: CAIRSGLAHNEQFF.

The J gene is TRBJ1-4, the V gene TRBV10-3, with D possibly matching TRBD1 (6 bases). This CDR3 contains 15 residues. Trimming took off 3 bases at V and 6 bases at J, with 14 bases between the two ends. The V gene's germline CDR1 is ENHRY and CDR2 SYGVKD. The DNA for the CDR3 is TGTGCCATCAGTGAAGGAGGGGGTGGATATGAAAAACTGTTTTTT. As protein: CAISEGGGGYEKLFF.

This clone was counted a few times. V and J are TRBV14 and TRBJ1-1; 9 bases line up with TRBD1. CDR1 and CDR2 from the germline V gene are SGHDN and FVKESK. With V trimmed by 4 bases and J by 11 bases, 8 bases remained unmatched. The CDR3 spans 13 residues. CDR3 region: CASSLDRGFGAFF. The CDR3 region has the DNA TGTGCCAGCAGCCTAGACAGGGGGTTCGGGGCTTTCTTT.